A selection of T cell receptor beta chains follows, all from one sample in a study of cytomegalovirus exposure and HLA in healthy donors. Clones were sequenced by immunoSEQ multiplex PCR, and TCRdb holds only the in-frame ones, with some missing. The sample lists about 160,000 clones, 79% seen once, with 2.1% in the top ten. The sample taken for sequencing was PBMCs. All receptors come from a middle-aged man in good health and CMV-seronegative. CDR3s include the opening cysteine and the closing phenylalanine or tryptophan. D genes are given only for firm matches. Size is omitted from some rows. Given values are once, few, many or a class for expanded clones.

d_call,v_call,j_call,clone_size,cdr3_length,cdr3_aa,cdr3_nt
.,TRBV7-6,TRBJ2-7,.,15,CASSGPMQGLYEQYF,TGTGCCAGCAGCGGGCCCATGCAGGGACTCTACGAGCAGTACTTC
TRBD2,TRBV11-3,TRBJ2-7,.,14,CASSPSGISYEQYF,TGTGCCAGCAGCCCTAGCGGGATCTCCTACGAGCAGTACTTC
TRBD2,TRBV27,TRBJ2-5,.,13,CASSPGGSLDQYF,TGTGCCAGCAGTCCGGGCGGGAGTTTGGACCAGTACTTC
TRBD2,TRBV9,TRBJ2-7,.,16,CASSAGLAEPSYEQYF,TGTGCCAGCAGCGCCGGACTAGCGGAGCCTAGTTACGAGCAGTACTTC
TRBD2,TRBV29-1,TRBJ2-1,once,13,CSSEGLGVNEQFF,TGCAGCTCGGAGGGACTAGGGGTAAATGAGCAGTTCTTC
TRBD2,TRBV27,TRBJ2-2,once,14,CASRPLAGAGELFF,TGTGCCAGCCGCCCATTAGCGGGAGCCGGGGAGCTGTTTTTT
TRBD2,TRBV7-2,TRBJ2-5,.,15,CASSRIGTSEETQYF,TGTGCCAGCAGCCGAATCGGGACTAGCGAAGAGACCCAGTACTTC
TRBD2,TRBV6-5,TRBJ2-5,.,13,CASRLAGVSEQYF,TGTGCCAGCAGACTAGCGGGAGTGTCTGAGCAGTACTTC
TRBD2,TRBV5-1,TRBJ2-1,.,17,CASSLNSGSLSYNEQFF,TGCGCCAGCAGCTTAAACAGCGGGAGTTTGTCCTACAATGAGCAGTTCTTC
TRBD1,TRBV7-8,TRBJ1-5,.,16,CASSLERDRESQPQHF,TGTGCCAGCAGCTTAGAAAGGGACAGGGAAAGCCAGCCCCAGCATTTT
.,TRBV4-1,TRBJ1-4,.,15,CASSRIRLTNEKLFF,TGCGCCAGCAGCCGGATCAGGTTAACTAATGAAAAACTGTTTTTT
.,TRBV15,TRBJ2-3,.,13,CATSSRGRDTQYF,TGTGCCACCAGCAGCCGGGGTCGGGATACGCAGTATTTT
TRBD1,TRBV4-2,TRBJ2-7,.,16,CASSQDLVQGGYEQYF,TGTGCCAGCAGCCAAGATCTTGTACAGGGGGGTTACGAGCAGTACTTC
TRBD1,TRBV2,TRBJ2-5,.,14,CASSSLTGVETQYF,TGTGCCAGCAGTTCGTTGACAGGGGTCGAGACCCAGTACTTC
.,TRBV11-2,TRBJ1-1,.,13,CASSSLLNTEAFF,TGTGCCAGCAGCTCCCTTTTGAACACTGAAGCTTTCTTT
TRBD2,TRBV7-2,TRBJ2-5,.,15,CASSLNAGGRETQYF,TGTGCCAGCAGCTTGAATGCGGGAGGGAGGGAGACCCAGTACTTC
.,TRBV27,TRBJ2-7,.,16,CASSSILASRDYEQYF,TGTGCCAGCAGTTCTATACTGGCGAGCAGGGACTACGAGCAGTACTTC
.,TRBV7-9,TRBJ2-2,.,15,CASSPIGGNTGELFF,TGTGCCAGCAGCCCCATCGGGGGGAACACCGGGGAGCTGTTTTTT
TRBD2,TRBV9,TRBJ2-1,.,14,CASSLRLATNEQFF,TGTGCCAGCAGCTTGCGACTAGCTACCAATGAGCAGTTCTTC
TRBD2,TRBV29-1,TRBJ2-3,.,15,CSVEGKAGWTDTQYF,TGCAGCGTTGAAGGGAAAGCGGGATGGACAGATACGCAGTATTTT
TRBD1,TRBV7-7,TRBJ2-2,.,15,CASSTDRANTGELFF,TGTGCTAGCTCTACGGACAGGGCGAACACCGGGGAGCTGTTTTTT
.,TRBV5-1,TRBJ1-1,.,13,CASGLGQNTEAFF,TGCGCCAGCGGCCTGGGACAGAACACTGAAGCTTTCTTT
.,TRBV5-1,TRBJ1-1,.,15,CASSLLGPGDTEAFF,TGCGCCAGCAGCTTGCTCGGCCCCGGGGACACTGAAGCTTTCTTT
TRBD2,TRBV6-5,TRBJ2-7,.,14,CASSLTSGKYEQYF,TGTGCCAGCAGCCTAACTAGCGGGAAGTACGAGCAGTACTTC
TRBD2,TRBV27,TRBJ2-1,.,13,CASIAAGVDEQFF,TGTGCCAGCATCGCGGCGGGAGTGGATGAGCAGTTCTTC
.,TRBV5-1,TRBJ2-2,.,16,CANSLVYGIDTGELFF,TGCGCCAACAGCTTGGTGTACGGGATCGACACCGGGGAGCTGTTTTTT
TRBD2,TRBV6-4,TRBJ2-7,.,13,CASSDGPGREQYF,TGTGCCAGCAGTGACGGGCCCGGGAGGGAGCAGTACTTC
.,TRBV6-6,TRBJ1-2,.,15,CASTDGGGRGYGYTF,TGTGCCAGCACCGACGGGGGGGGGAGAGGCTATGGCTACACCTTC
TRBD1,TRBV5-1,TRBJ2-3,.,13,CASSLQGADTQYF,TGCGCCAGCAGCTTACAGGGGGCAGATACGCAGTATTTT
.,TRBV27,TRBJ2-7,.,13,CASSTTGLREQYF,TGTGCCAGCAGCACTACAGGATTACGCGAGCAGTACTTC
TRBD1,TRBV6-5,TRBJ2-7,.,16,CASSSPTGGAGYEQYF,TGTGCCAGCAGTTCCCCTACAGGGGGCGCGGGCTACGAGCAGTACTTC
.,TRBV7-9,TRBJ2-5,.,13,CASSWPGGETQYF,TGTGCCAGCAGTTGGCCAGGGGGGGAGACCCAGTACTTC
TRBD1,TRBV19,TRBJ1-4,.,13,CASSMGQNEKLFF,TGTGCCAGTAGTATGGGACAGAATGAAAAACTGTTTTTT
TRBD2,TRBV28,TRBJ2-7,few,16,CASRDENGGSTYEQYF,TGTGCCAGCAGAGATGAAAACGGGGGGTCCACCTACGAGCAGTACTTC
.,TRBV2,TRBJ2-1,.,14,CASTSNWAYNEQFF,TGTGCCAGCACCTCGAATTGGGCTTACAATGAGCAGTTCTTC
.,TRBV9,TRBJ1-6,.,15,CASSALEGFIPPLHF,TGTGCCAGCAGCGCCCTAGAGGGCTTTATTCCACCCCTCCACTTT
.,TRBV4-1,TRBJ1-6,.,14,CASSSRRVGSPLHF,TGCGCCAGCAGCTCCCGCAGGGTTGGCTCACCCCTCCACTTT
.,TRBV19,TRBJ1-4,.,12,CASSMRVSKLFF,TGTGCCAGTAGTATGAGGGTGTCAAAACTGTTTTTT
.,TRBV19,TRBJ2-7,.,14,CANSTDFLTYEQYF,TGTGCCAATAGCACAGATTTTCTAACCTACGAGCAGTACTTC
TRBD2,TRBV19,TRBJ2-1,.,13,CASRLAGEDEQFF,TGTGCCAGTAGACTAGCGGGAGAAGATGAGCAGTTCTTC
.,TRBV30,TRBJ1-4,.,13,CAWSGAAHEKLFF,TGTGCCTGGAGTGGGGCAGCTCATGAAAAACTGTTTTTT
TRBD2,TRBV5-5,TRBJ2-4,.,17,CASSYPSGDTTKNIQYF,TGTGCCAGCAGCTATCCTAGCGGAGATACAACCAAAAACATTCAGTACTTC
.,TRBV29-1,TRBJ1-1,.,12,CSVLRENTEAFF,TGCAGCGTTCTCAGGGAGAACACTGAAGCTTTCTTT
.,TRBV6-1,TRBJ1-5,once,14,CASTPSPSNQPQHF,TGTGCCAGCACCCCCTCCCCCAGCAATCAGCCCCAGCATTTT
.,TRBV15,TRBJ2-4,.,11,CATSIQNSQYF,TGTGCCACCAGCATACAAAACAGTCAGTACTTC
.,TRBV30,TRBJ2-5,.,12,CAYQDDQETQYF,TGTGCCTATCAGGATGACCAAGAGACCCAGTACTTC
TRBD2,TRBV10-2,TRBJ2-1,.,13,CASKVAGSNEQFF,TGCGCCAGCAAAGTAGCGGGATCCAATGAGCAGTTCTTC
.,TRBV5-4,TRBJ2-2,.,16,CASSAGGQRNTGELFF,TGTGCCAGCAGCGCCGGGGGACAGCGGAACACCGGGGAGCTGTTTTTT
TRBD1,TRBV2,TRBJ1-2,.,17,CASSEVGDRITNYGYTF,TGTGCCAGCAGTGAAGTGGGGGACAGGATAACTAACTATGGCTACACCTTC
TRBD2,TRBV19,TRBJ2-7,.,13,CASSGSGRLKQYF,TGTGCCAGTAGCGGTAGCGGGCGCCTGAAGCAGTACTTC
TRBD1,TRBV19,TRBJ1-1,.,13,CASSKGQYTEAFF,TGTGCCAGTAGTAAGGGACAGTACACTGAAGCTTTCTTT
.,TRBV5-1,TRBJ2-3,.,13,CASSSRGTDTQYF,TGCGCCAGCAGCTCCAGGGGCACAGATACGCAGTATTTT
.,TRBV7-9,TRBJ2-7,.,15,CASTLAAGRTYEQYF,TGTGCCAGCACCCTCGCCGCGGGCCGTACCTACGAGCAGTACTTC
TRBD1,TRBV9,TRBJ2-5,.,17,CASSAGLRQGREETQYF,TGTGCCAGCAGCGCGGGCCTCCGACAGGGAAGGGAAGAGACCCAGTACTTC
.,TRBV7-9,TRBJ2-7,.,12,CSSSLQGGEQYF,TGTTCCAGCAGCCTCCAGGGAGGTGAGCAGTACTTC
.,TRBV7-2,TRBJ2-7,.,14,CASSPHSGPYEQYF,TGTGCCAGCAGCCCGCACAGCGGGCCCTACGAGCAGTACTTC
TRBD1,TRBV28,TRBJ2-4,.,16,CASSRRGQGALDIQYF,TGTGCCAGCAGCCGCCGAGGACAGGGGGCTTTAGACATTCAGTACTTC
TRBD2,TRBV5-1,TRBJ2-1,.,14,CASSLTSGYNEQFF,TGCGCCAGCAGCTTGACTAGCGGTTACAATGAGCAGTTCTTC
.,TRBV28,TRBJ1-2,.,13,CASSRGGTDGYTF,TGTGCCAGCAGCCGAGGAGGCACAGATGGCTACACCTTC
.,TRBV7-6,TRBJ2-1,.,13,CASSLGPGLEQFF,TGTGCCAGCAGCTTAGGGCCGGGACTTGAGCAGTTCTTC